The 18 T cell receptor beta chains presented below share a single source sample, sequenced in a study of blood T cells in healthy people across ages. The use of a sample-barcoded 5' primer and a J-beta primer mix characterized a second PCR of roughly 7 to 11 cycles. TCRdb independently ran MiXCR on the 5' RACE reads; one entry per CDR3 protein. This sample has about 1.1 million distinct CDR3 sequences, with more than 30% found just once. Sample: blood. The receptor set was obtained from a man younger than 30 in good health.

The chain has TRBV7-2 and TRBJ2-5, with TRBD1 matching 8 bases. The CDR3 runs 17 residues. Germline CDR1 SGHTA, CDR2 FQGNSA. V lost 1 base to trimming and J lost 2 bases; unmatched junction nucleotides: 9. The CDR3 is CASSLGRDRLEQETQYF. In nucleotides, the CDR3 is TGTGCCAGCAGCTTAGGTAGGGACAGGCTGGAACAAGAGACCCAGTACTTC.

This sequence joins TRBV5-4 and TRBJ2-1; 13 bases are shared with TRBD2. The trim removed 4 bases at V and 7 bases at J, leaving 5 bases unmatched. Germline V gene sequence: CDR1 SGHNT, CDR2 YYREEE (reference sequence). The CDR3 spans 15 residues. In DNA, the CDR3 is TGTGCCAGCAGCCTGGGACTAGCGGGGTTGAATGAGCAGTTCTTC. Translated: CASSLGLAGLNEQFF.

The chain employs TRBV3-1 and TRBJ2-1, with 7 bases that match TRBD1. V lost 1 base and J lost 3; bases outside the gene matches: 3. CDR1 and CDR2 (germline): LGHDT, YNNKEL (reference sequence). CDR3 length equals 15 residues. The CDR3 spells CASSQAGTDYNEQFF. In DNA form, the CDR3 reads TGTGCCAGCAGCCAAGCCGGGACAGACTACAATGAGCAGTTCTTC.

The chain is built from TRBV7-2 and TRBJ1-2; maybe TRBD1 (6 bases). V lost 1 base and J lost 3, with 12 bases in between. The CDR3 sequence is 15 residues long. Germline lookup yields CDR1 SGHTA and CDR2 FQGNSA. The CDR3: CASSLGGRGDYGYTF. CDR3 DNA: TGTGCCAGCAGCTTAGGGGGGCGAGGGGACTATGGCTACACCTTC. Combining the CDR3 with reference TRBV7-2 and TRBJ1-2 gives the whole variable domain GAGVSQSPSNKVTEKGKDVELRCDPISGHTALYWYRQSLGQGLEFLIYFQGNSAPDKSGLPSDRFSAERTGGSVSTLTIQRTQQEDSAVYLCASSLGGRGDYGYTFGSGTRLTVV.

The chain employs TRBV7-3 and TRBJ2-2; D is undetermined. The germline gives CDR1 SGHTA, CDR2 FQGTGA. The V end was cut by 5 bases, the J end by 1 base, with 11 bases between. The CDR3 totals 15 residues. The CDR3 here is CASSPSSENTGELFF. DNA of the CDR3: TGTGCCAGCAGCCCCTCTTCAGAGAACACCGGGGAGCTGTTTTTT.

There are a few counts of this clonotype. The chain links TRBV12-3 or TRBV12-4 to TRBJ1-2, with D unclear. The V end was cut by 6 bases, the J end by 8 bases, with 16 bases between. This CDR3 spans 13 amino acids. CDR3 sequence (DNA): TGTGCCAGCAGCCCAAGATCCTATGGCGGCTACACCTTC. It yields the protein CASSPRSYGGYTF.

The chain uses TRBV27 and TRBJ1-5; TRBD1 might be the D (5 bases). The CDR3 runs 16 residues. CDR1 is MNHEY and CDR2 is SMNVEV in the germline V gene (reference sequence). The V end was cut by 0 bases, the J end by 7 bases, with 16 bases between. The CDR3 DNA reads TGTGCCAGCAGTTTATCGTGGGGGGAGCGAAGGCAGCCCCAGCATTTT. As protein: CASSLSWGERRQPQHF.

The rearrangement uses TRBV11-2 and TRBJ2-7; 7 bases align to TRBD2. CDR3 size: 15 residues. CDR1 and CDR2 (germline): SGHAT, FQNNGV. V was pared by 5 bases and J by 7 bases, with 14 bases of the junction left unmatched. The CDR3 region is CASSTTSTLLDEQYF. Here the CDR3 DNA reads TGTGCCAGCAGCACGACTAGCACCCTTTTGGATGAGCAGTACTTC.

The V gene is TRBV7-2, the J gene TRBJ2-1, with D perhaps matching TRBD1 (6 bases). The V end was cut by 5 bases, the J end by 10 bases, with 15 bases between. Germline CDR1 and CDR2: SGHTA and FQGNSA. This CDR3 comprises 13 residues. This CDR3 is CASSPPQGWEQFF. Here the CDR3 DNA reads TGTGCCAGCAGCCCACCACAGGGTTGGGAGCAGTTCTTC. The entire variable domain, with the rest obtained from reference TRBV7-2 and TRBJ2-1, is as follows: GAGVSQSPSNKVTEKGKDVELRCDPISGHTALYWYRQSLGQGLEFLIYFQGNSAPDKSGLPSDRFSAERTGGSVSTLTIQRTQQEDSAVYLCASSPPQGWEQFFGPGTRLTVL.

The V call is TRBV10-3, the J call TRBJ2-3, with 7 bases that match TRBD1. The germline V gene encodes CDR1 ENHRY and CDR2 SYGVKD. With V trimmed by 0 bases and J by 0 bases, 3 bases remained unmatched. CDR3 length equals 16 residues. The CDR3 loop reads CAISESTGKSTDTQYF. CDR3 coding DNA: TGTGCCATCAGTGAGTCGACAGGGAAAAGCACAGATACGCAGTATTTT.

The rearrangement joins TRBV2 to TRBJ2-2; no reliable D call. V was cut by 8 bases and J by 0 bases, with 10 bases left in between. The germline V gene has CDR1 SNHLY and CDR2 FYNNEI. The CDR3 runs to 14 residues. The CDR3 here is CASCRQANTGELFF. The CDR3 nucleotides read TGTGCCAGCTGTAGGCAGGCGAACACCGGGGAGCTGTTTTTT. The variable domain in full, completed from reference TRBV2 and TRBJ2-2, reads EPEVTQTPSHQVTQMGQEVILRCVPISNHLYFYWYRQILGQKVEFLVSFYNNEISEKSEIFDDQFSVERPDGSNFTLKIRSTKLEDSAMYFCASCRQANTGELFFGEGSRLTVL.

This clonotype was counted ten times or more. The chain combines TRBV10-3 with TRBJ2-7; D assignment may be TRBD1 or TRBD2 (6 bases each). Germline V lookup: CDR1 ENHRY, CDR2 SYGVKD. Trimming took 8 bases from V and 3 from J, leaving 17 bases between them. This CDR3 comprises 14 residues. The CDR3 protein is CAISEGGSSYEQYF. In DNA, the CDR3 is TGTGCCATCTCGGAGGGGGGTAGTAGCTACGAGCAGTACTTC.

The genes are TRBV4-2 and TRBJ2-6, with no clear D. This CDR3 region has 15 residues. Germline CDR1 LGHNA, CDR2 YNFKEQ. V was shortened by 0 bases and J by 1 base, with 4 bases between the two germline ends. CDR3 sequence (DNA): TGTGCCAGCAGCCAAGAGCAATCTGGGGCCAACGTCCTGACTTTC. Encoded protein: CASSQEQSGANVLTF.

This clonotype has a handful of counts. The V call is TRBV7-2, the J call TRBJ1-2; 9 bases map to TRBD1. The germline gives CDR1 SGHTA, CDR2 FQGNSA. V trimming: 4 bases; J trimming: 4 bases; junction bases outside the gene matches: 10. This CDR3 has 16 amino acids. The DNA of the CDR3 is TGTGCCAGCAGCTCACGACAGGGGGTCTCGGGCTATGGCTACACCTTC. Protein: CASSSRQGVSGYGYTF.

This clonotype was recorded a few times. This chain links TRBV3-1 with TRBJ2-7; possible D gene TRBD1, 6 bases. The length of the CDR3 is 14 residues. V lost 4 bases to trimming and J lost 2 bases, with 12 bases between them. The germline CDR1 and CDR2 sequences are LGHDT and YNNKEL (reference sequence). CDR3 loop: CASSPTGNPYEQYF. The CDR3 bases are TGTGCCAGCAGCCCTACAGGGAATCCCTACGAGCAGTACTTC.

The rearrangement links TRBV7-9 to TRBJ2-7; no definite D call. Trimming shortened V by 4 bases and J by 7 bases, and 11 bases separated the two germline ends. CDR3 length: 12 residues. Germline V gives CDR1 SEHNR, CDR2 FQNEAQ (reference sequence). The CDR3 sequence is CASSSDRQEQYF. CDR3 nucleotide sequence: TGTGCCAGCAGCTCCGACCGGCAGGAGCAGTACTTC.

Only a few counts were recorded for this clonotype. This chain joins TRBV4-2 and TRBJ2-3; no clear D. Germline CDR1 LGHNA, CDR2 YNFKEQ. V gave up 2 bases and J gave up 0 bases, with 9 bases separating them. This CDR3 comprises 15 residues. For the CDR3, the DNA is TGTGCCAGCAGCCAAAGACGCGCTAGCACAGATACGCAGTATTTT. It specifies CASSQRRASTDTQYF.

This clonotype was picked up a small number of times. The chain employs TRBV27 and TRBJ2-1; maybe TRBD1 (6 bases). The germline gives CDR1 MNHEY, CDR2 SMNVEV (reference sequence). The CDR3 is 14 residues long. The germline V and J ends were trimmed by 0 bases and 9 bases, with 12 bases remaining between them. The CDR3 sequence is CASSLSGATLEQFF. The DNA for the CDR3 is TGTGCCAGCAGTTTATCGGGGGCTACGCTTGAGCAGTTCTTC.